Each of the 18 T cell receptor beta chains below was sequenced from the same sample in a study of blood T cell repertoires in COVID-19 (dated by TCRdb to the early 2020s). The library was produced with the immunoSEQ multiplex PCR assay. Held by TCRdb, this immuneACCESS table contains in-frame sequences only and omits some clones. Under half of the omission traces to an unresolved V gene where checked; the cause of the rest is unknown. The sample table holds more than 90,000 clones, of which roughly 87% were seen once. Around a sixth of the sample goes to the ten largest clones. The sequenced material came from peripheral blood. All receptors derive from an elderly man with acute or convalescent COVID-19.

CDR3 residues: CASSFLAGGPKNEQFF. In DNA form, the CDR3 reads TGCGCCAGCAGCTTTCTAGCGGGAGGGCCGAAAAATGAGCAGTTCTTC. The V and J genes are TRBV5-1 and TRBJ2-1, with 12 bases fitting TRBD2. Unmatched junction bases numbered 7, after V lost 2 bases and J lost 7 bases. The CDR3 runs to 16 residues. Germline CDR1 SGHRS, CDR2 YFSETQ.

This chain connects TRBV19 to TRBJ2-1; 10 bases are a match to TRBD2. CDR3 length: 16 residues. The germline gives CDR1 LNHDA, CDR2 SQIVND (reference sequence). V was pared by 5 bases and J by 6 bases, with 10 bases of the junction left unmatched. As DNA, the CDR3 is TGTGCCAGTAGTCCCGGGAAGCGGGAGGGCCGCAATGAGCAGTTCTTC. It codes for CASSPGKREGRNEQFF.

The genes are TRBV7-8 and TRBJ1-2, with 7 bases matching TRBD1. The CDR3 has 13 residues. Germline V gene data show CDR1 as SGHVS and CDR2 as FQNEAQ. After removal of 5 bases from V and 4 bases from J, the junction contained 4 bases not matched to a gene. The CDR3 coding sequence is TGTGCCAGCAGCCCACAGGGGCTCTATGGCTACACCTTC. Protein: CASSPQGLYGYTF.

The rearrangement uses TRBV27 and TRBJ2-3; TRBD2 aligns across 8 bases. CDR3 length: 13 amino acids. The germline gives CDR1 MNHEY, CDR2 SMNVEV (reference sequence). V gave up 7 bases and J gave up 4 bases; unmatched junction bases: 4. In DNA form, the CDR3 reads TGTGCCAGCAAGACCGGGGGGGCAGATACGCAGTATTTT. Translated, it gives CASKTGGADTQYF.

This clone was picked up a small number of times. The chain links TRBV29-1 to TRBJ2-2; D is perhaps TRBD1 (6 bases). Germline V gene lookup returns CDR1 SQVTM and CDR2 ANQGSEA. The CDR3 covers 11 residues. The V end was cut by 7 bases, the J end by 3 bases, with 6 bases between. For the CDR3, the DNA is TGCAGCGCAGGGGACACCGGGGAGCTGTTTTTT. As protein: CSAGDTGELFF.

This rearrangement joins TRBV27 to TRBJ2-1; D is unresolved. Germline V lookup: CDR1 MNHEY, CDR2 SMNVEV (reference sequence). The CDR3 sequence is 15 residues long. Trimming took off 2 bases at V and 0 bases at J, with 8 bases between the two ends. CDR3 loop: CASSLIVSSYNEQFF. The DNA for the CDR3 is TGTGCCAGCAGTTTAATTGTGAGCTCCTACAATGAGCAGTTCTTC.

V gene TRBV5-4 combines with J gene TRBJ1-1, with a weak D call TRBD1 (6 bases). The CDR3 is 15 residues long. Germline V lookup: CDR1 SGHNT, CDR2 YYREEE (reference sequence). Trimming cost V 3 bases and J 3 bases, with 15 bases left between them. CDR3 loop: CASSSIQQGYTEAFF. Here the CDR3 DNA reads TGTGCCAGCAGCTCCATCCAACAGGGTTACACTGAAGCTTTCTTT.

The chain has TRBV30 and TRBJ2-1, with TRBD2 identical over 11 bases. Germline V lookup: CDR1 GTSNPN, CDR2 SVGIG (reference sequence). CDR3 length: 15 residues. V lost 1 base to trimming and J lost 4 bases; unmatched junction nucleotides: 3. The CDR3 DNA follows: TGTGCCTGGAGTGGGCTAGCGGGGGGTTACAATGAGCAGTTCTTC. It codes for CAWSGLAGGYNEQFF.

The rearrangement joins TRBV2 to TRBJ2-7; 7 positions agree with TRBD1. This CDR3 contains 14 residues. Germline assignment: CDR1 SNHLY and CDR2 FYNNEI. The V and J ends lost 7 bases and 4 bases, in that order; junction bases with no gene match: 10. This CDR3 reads CASIVGQGVYEQYF. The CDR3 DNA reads TGTGCCAGCATTGTTGGGCAGGGGGTATACGAGCAGTACTTC.

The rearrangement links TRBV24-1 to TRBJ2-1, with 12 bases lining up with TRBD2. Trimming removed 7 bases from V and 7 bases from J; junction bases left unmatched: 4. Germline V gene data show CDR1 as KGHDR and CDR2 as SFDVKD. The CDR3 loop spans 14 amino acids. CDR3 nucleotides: TGTGCCACCAGGACTAGCGGGGGAGGAAATGAGCAGTTCTTC. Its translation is CATRTSGGGNEQFF.

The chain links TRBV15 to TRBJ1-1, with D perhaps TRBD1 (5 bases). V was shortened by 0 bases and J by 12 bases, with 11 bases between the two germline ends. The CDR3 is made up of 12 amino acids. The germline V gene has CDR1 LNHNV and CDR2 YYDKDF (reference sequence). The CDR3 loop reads CATSREGPTSFF. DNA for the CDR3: TGTGCCACCAGCAGAGAGGGGCCAACGTCTTTCTTT.

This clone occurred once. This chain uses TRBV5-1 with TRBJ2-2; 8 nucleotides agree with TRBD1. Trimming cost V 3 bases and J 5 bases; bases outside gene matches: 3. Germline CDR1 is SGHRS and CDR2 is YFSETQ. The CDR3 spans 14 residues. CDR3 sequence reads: CASSYTGGTGELFF. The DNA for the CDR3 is TGCGCCAGCAGCTACACAGGGGGGACCGGGGAGCTGTTTTTT.

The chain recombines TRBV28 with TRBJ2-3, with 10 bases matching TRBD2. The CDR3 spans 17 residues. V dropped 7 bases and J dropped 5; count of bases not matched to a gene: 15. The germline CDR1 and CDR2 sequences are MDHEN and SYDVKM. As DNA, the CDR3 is TGTGCCAGCATACTGGCCGGCAGCGGGGGGGCGAGAGATACGCAGTATTTT. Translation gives CASILAGSGGARDTQYF.

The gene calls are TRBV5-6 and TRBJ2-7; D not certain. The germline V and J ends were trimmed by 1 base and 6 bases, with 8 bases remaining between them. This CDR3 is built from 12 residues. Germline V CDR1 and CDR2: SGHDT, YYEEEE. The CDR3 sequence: CASSLFGGEQYF. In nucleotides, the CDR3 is TGTGCCAGCAGCTTGTTCGGCGGCGAGCAGTACTTC.

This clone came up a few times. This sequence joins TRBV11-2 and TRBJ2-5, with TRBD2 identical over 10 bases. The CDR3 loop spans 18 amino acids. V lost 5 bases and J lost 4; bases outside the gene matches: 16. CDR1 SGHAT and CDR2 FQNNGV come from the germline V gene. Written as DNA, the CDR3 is TGTGCCAGCAGCCCATCAGGGGGGGGACTAGCGCGCCGAGAGACCCAGTACTTC. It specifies CASSPSGGGLARRETQYF.

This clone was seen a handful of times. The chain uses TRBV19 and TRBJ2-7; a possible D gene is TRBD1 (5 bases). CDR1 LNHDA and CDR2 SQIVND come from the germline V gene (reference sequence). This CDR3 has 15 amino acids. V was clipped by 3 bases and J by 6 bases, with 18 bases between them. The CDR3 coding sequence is TGTGCCAGTAGTATCCGGGTCAGGGCCGTAGGCGAGCAGTACTTC. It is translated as CASSIRVRAVGEQYF.

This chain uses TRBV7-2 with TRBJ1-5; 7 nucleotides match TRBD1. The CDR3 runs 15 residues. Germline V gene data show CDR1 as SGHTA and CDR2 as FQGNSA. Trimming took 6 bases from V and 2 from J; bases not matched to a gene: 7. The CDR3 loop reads CASSPRQGGNQPQHF. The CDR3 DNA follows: TGTGCCAGCAGTCCTAGACAGGGAGGCAATCAGCCCCAGCATTTT. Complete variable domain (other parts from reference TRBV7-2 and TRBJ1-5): GAGVSQSPSNKVTEKGKDVELRCDPISGHTALYWYRQSLGQGLEFLIYFQGNSAPDKSGLPSDRFSAERTGGSVSTLTIQRTQQEDSAVYLCASSPRQGGNQPQHFGDGTRLSIL.

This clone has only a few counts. CDR3 sequence: CATQGGTGNTIYF. The CDR3, as DNA: TGTGCCACCCAAGGGGGTACTGGAAACACCATATATTTT. The rearrangement links TRBV6-5 to TRBJ1-3; D perhaps matches TRBD1 (6 bases). Germline values: CDR1 MNHEY, CDR2 SVGAGI. The CDR3 is 13 amino acids. V dropped 10 bases and J dropped 2 bases, with 12 bases sitting between them.